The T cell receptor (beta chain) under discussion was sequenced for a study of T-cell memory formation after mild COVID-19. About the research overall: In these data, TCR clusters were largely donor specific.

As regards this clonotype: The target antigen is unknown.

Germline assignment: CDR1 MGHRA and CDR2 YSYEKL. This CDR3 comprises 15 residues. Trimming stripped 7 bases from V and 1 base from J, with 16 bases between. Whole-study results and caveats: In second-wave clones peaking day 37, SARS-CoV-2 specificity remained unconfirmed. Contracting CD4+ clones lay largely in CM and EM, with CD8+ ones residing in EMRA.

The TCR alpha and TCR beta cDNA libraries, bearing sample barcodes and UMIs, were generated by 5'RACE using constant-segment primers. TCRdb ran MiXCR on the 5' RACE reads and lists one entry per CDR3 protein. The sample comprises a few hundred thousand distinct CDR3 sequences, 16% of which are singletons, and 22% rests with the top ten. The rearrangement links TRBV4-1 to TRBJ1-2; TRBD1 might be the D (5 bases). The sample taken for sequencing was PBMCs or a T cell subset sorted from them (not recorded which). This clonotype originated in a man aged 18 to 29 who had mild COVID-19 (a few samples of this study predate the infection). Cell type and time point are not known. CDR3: CASIEDQGFNYGYTF. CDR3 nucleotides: TGCGCCAGCATAGAGGACCAGGGATTTAACTATGGCTACACCTTC.